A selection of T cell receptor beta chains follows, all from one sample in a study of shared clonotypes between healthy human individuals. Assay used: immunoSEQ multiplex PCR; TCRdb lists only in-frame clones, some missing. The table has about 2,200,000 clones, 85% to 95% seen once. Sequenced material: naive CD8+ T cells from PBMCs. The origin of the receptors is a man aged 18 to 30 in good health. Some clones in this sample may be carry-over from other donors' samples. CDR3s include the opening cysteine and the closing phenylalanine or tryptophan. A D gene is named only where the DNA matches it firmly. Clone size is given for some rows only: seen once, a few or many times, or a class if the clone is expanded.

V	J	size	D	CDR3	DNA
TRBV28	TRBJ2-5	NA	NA	CASSWAEGTQYF	TGTGCCAGCAGTTGGGCTGAGGGGACCCAGTACTTC
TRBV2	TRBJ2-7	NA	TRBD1	CASSADRSFSYEQYF	TGTGCCAGCAGCGCGGACAGGTCTTTCTCCTACGAGCAGTACTTC
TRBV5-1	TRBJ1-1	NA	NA	CASSLGGLNTEAFF	TGCGCCAGCAGCTTGGGTGGACTGAACACTGAAGCTTTCTTT
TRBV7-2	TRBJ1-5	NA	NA	CASSLFRGYGNQPQHF	TGTGCCAGCAGCTTATTTCGGGGATACGGCAATCAGCCCCAGCATTTT
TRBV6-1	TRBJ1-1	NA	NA	CASRTGTLNTEAFF	TGTGCCAGCAGAACCGGGACACTGAACACTGAAGCTTTCTTT
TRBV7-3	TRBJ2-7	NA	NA	CASSSATGYEQYF	TGTGCCAGCAGCTCAGCGACAGGCTACGAGCAGTACTTC
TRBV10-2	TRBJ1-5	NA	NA	CASSESTLIGPYSNQPQHF	TGCGCCAGCAGTGAGTCGACTCTGATAGGCCCATATAGCAATCAGCCCCAGCATTTT
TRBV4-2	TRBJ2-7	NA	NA	CASSQRTGLSSYEQYF	TGTGCCAGCAGCCAGAGAACAGGGCTGAGCTCCTACGAGCAGTACTTC
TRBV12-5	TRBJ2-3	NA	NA	CASGLGTPDTQYF	TGTGCTAGTGGTTTGGGGACACCAGATACGCAGTATTTT
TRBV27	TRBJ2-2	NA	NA	CASSHRTGELFF	TGTGCCAGCAGTCACAGGACCGGGGAGCTGTTTTTT
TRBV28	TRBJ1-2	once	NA	CASTSRTAPVYYGYTF	TGTGCCAGCACATCCCGTACGGCACCGGTTTATTATGGCTACACCTTC
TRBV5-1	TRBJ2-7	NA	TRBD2	CASSWTRTSGSYEQYF	TGCGCCAGCAGCTGGACCAGGACTAGCGGGAGTTACGAGCAGTACTTC
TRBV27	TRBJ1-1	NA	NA	CASSYGGGFTEAFF	TGTGCCAGCAGTTATGGGGGGGGCTTCACTGAAGCTTTCTTT
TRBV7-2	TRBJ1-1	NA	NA	CASSLGRVTTEAFF	TGTGCCAGCAGCTTGGGGCGAGTAACCACTGAGGCTTTCTTT
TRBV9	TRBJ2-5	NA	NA	CASSVDPGYQETQYF	TGTGCCAGCAGCGTAGACCCCGGCTACCAAGAGACCCAGTACTTC
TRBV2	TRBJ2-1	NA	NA	CASIVGQSARDEQFF	TGTGCCAGCATTGTAGGGCAGTCGGCGCGGGATGAGCAGTTCTTC
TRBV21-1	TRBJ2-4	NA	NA	CASYRGIQYF	TGTGCCAGCTACAGGGGCATTCAGTACTTC
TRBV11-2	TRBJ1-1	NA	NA	CASSLGPARGAFF	TGTGCCAGCAGCTTAGGGCCAGCGAGGGGTGCTTTCTTT
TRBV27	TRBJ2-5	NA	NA	CASSYPRAGEETQYF	TGTGCCAGCAGTTACCCTCGGGCAGGGGAGGAGACCCAGTACTTC
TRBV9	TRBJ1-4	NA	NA	CASSVAGDEKLFF	TGTGCCAGCAGCGTAGCCGGCGATGAAAAACTGTTTTTT
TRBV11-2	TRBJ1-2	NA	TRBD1	CASSLVYYRGRDYGYTF	TGTGCCAGCAGCTTAGTGTATTATAGGGGGCGTGACTATGGCTACACCTTC
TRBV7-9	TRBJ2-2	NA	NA	CASSPEGTNTGELFF	TGTGCCAGCAGCCCGGAGGGCACGAACACCGGGGAGCTGTTTTTT
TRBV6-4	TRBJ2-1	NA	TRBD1	CARPPTGASYNEQFF	TGTGCCAGACCCCCAACAGGGGCATCCTACAATGAGCAGTTCTTC
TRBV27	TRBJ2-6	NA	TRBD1	CASRAGTVSGANVLTF	TGTGCCAGCAGAGCCGGGACAGTTTCTGGGGCCAACGTCCTGACTTTC
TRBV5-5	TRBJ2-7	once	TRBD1	CASSFIGTDYEQYF	TGTGCCAGCAGCTTTATCGGGACAGACTACGAGCAGTACTTC
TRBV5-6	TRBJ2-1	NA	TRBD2	CASSLPLAGSLFF	TGTGCCAGCAGCTTGCCTCTAGCGGGAAGTCTGTTCTTC
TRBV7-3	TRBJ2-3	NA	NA	CASSSLAASTDTQYF	TGTGCCAGCAGCTCACTAGCTGCTAGCACAGATACGCAGTATTTT
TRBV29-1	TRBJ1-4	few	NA	CSVEEVIFRGRKLFF	TGCAGCGTTGAAGAAGTGATATTCCGGGGGCGAAAACTGTTTTTT
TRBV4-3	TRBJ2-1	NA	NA	CASSQDGSGYNEQFF	TGCGCCAGCAGCCAAGATGGATCGGGTTACAATGAGCAGTTCTTC
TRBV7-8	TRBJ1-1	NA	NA	CASSSRDTKGTEAFF	TGTGCCAGCAGCTCCCGGGACACCAAGGGCACTGAAGCTTTCTTT
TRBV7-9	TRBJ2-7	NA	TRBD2	CASSLVLAGHEQYF	TGTGCCAGCAGCTTAGTACTAGCGGGCCACGAGCAGTACTTC
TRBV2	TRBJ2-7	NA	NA	CASTGANYEQYF	TGTGCCAGCACCGGGGCTAACTACGAGCAGTACTTC
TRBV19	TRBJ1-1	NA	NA	CASSIDQGNPMNTEAFF	TGTGCCAGTAGTATTGATCAGGGGAACCCAATGAACACTGAAGCTTTCTTT
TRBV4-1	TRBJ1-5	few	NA	CASSQEPGYSNQPQHF	TGCGCCAGCAGCCAAGAACCCGGTTATAGCAATCAGCCCCAGCATTTT
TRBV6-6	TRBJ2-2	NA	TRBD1	CASSYRDRITGELFF	TGTGCCAGCAGTTACAGGGACAGGATCACCGGGGAGCTGTTTTTT
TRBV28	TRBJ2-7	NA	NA	CASSPPPGTGNYEQYF	TGTGCCAGCAGTCCCCCCCCCGGGACTGGAAACTACGAGCAGTACTTC